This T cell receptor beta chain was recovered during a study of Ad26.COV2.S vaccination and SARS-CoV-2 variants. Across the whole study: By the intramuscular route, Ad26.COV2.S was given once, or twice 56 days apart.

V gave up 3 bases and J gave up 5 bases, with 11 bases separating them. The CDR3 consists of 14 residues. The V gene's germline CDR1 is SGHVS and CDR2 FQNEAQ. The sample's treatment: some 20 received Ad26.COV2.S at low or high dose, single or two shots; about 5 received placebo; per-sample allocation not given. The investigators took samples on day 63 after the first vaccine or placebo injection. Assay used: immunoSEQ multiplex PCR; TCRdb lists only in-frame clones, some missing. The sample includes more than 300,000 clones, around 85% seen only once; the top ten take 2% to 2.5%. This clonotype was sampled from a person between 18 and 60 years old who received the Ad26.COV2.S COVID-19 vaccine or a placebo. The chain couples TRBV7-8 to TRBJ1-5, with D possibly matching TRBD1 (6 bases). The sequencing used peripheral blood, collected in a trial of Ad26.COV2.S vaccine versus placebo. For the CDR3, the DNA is TGTGCCAGCAGCTTTAGGACAGAATATCAGCCCCAGCATTTT. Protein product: CASSFRTEYQPQHF.